This is a list of T cell receptor beta chains from one sample in a study of blood T cells in healthy people across ages. TCRdb called the 5' RACE reads again in MiXCR, with one record for every CDR3 protein. The table records about 640,000 distinct CDR3 sequences, roughly 58% of them present only once. Input material: blood. These receptors all come from a man in his sixties in good health. Both conserved end residues are part of each CDR3. Each record gives: CDR3 protein, CDR3 length, V gene.

cdr3_aa: CASSLDSRTQYF; cdr3_length: 12; v_call: TRBV7-9
cdr3_aa: CSGRDTLLYTEAFF; cdr3_length: 14; v_call: TRBV29-1
cdr3_aa: CASSAGQGAHYGYTF; cdr3_length: 15; v_call: TRBV5-1
cdr3_aa: CASSLAPGGDGEQYF; cdr3_length: 15; v_call: TRBV5-1
cdr3_aa: CASSVSSGTESYEQYF; cdr3_length: 16; v_call: TRBV9
cdr3_aa: CASSLVNGGTEAFF; cdr3_length: 14; v_call: TRBV5-1
cdr3_aa: CASSETGDTNIQYF; cdr3_length: 14; v_call: TRBV9
cdr3_aa: CASSFRGALFEETQYF; cdr3_length: 16; v_call: TRBV28
cdr3_aa: CASSADRGQSGYTF; cdr3_length: 14; v_call: TRBV5-1
cdr3_aa: CASSLASGGSRGNEQFF; cdr3_length: 17; v_call: TRBV28
cdr3_aa: CASSFAGTGKGYTF; cdr3_length: 14; v_call: TRBV28
cdr3_aa: CSASDRGLGGYTF; cdr3_length: 13; v_call: TRBV20-1
cdr3_aa: CASSWGTGLETQYF; cdr3_length: 14; v_call: TRBV7-9
cdr3_aa: CASSYRGGFGTDTQYF; cdr3_length: 16; v_call: TRBV12-3/TRBV12-4
cdr3_aa: CSAQDTYNSPLHF; cdr3_length: 13; v_call: TRBV20-1
cdr3_aa: CASLKSGANVLTF; cdr3_length: 13; v_call: TRBV6-2/TRBV6-3
cdr3_aa: CASSGATTDTQYF; cdr3_length: 13; v_call: TRBV9
cdr3_aa: CASSLSSGGQETQYF; cdr3_length: 15; v_call: TRBV5-1
cdr3_aa: CASTPGTSGGRFAGELFF; cdr3_length: 18; v_call: TRBV9
cdr3_aa: CASNPGGGRGNEQFF; cdr3_length: 15; v_call: TRBV12-3/TRBV12-4
cdr3_aa: CASSQDGGYSSYEQYF; cdr3_length: 16; v_call: TRBV3-1
cdr3_aa: CASSGSSGSIYEQYF; cdr3_length: 15; v_call: TRBV9
cdr3_aa: CSAPATVRDTQYF; cdr3_length: 13; v_call: TRBV20-1
cdr3_aa: CSVAQTGAGYEQYF; cdr3_length: 14; v_call: TRBV29-1
cdr3_aa: CSPAEDKNIQYF; cdr3_length: 12; v_call: TRBV29-1
cdr3_aa: CSVDSQETQYF; cdr3_length: 11; v_call: TRBV29-1
cdr3_aa: CASSEIAGAYNEQFF; cdr3_length: 15; v_call: TRBV6-1
cdr3_aa: CASSLGVWETQFF; cdr3_length: 13; v_call: TRBV5-6
cdr3_aa: CACKIGEKAFF; cdr3_length: 11; v_call: TRBV2
cdr3_aa: CASSFGLPYEQYF; cdr3_length: 13; v_call: TRBV12-3/TRBV12-4
cdr3_aa: CASSVAGWGTSNEQFF; cdr3_length: 16; v_call: TRBV9
cdr3_aa: CASSSTGRGTDTQYF; cdr3_length: 15; v_call: TRBV12-3/TRBV12-4
cdr3_aa: CASRQGKETQYF; cdr3_length: 12; v_call: TRBV5-5
cdr3_aa: CASSYDSELMNTEAFF; cdr3_length: 16; v_call: TRBV6-5
cdr3_aa: CASSPALWGEQFF; cdr3_length: 13; v_call: TRBV7-9
cdr3_aa: CASSESRSGGYTF; cdr3_length: 13; v_call: TRBV10-1
cdr3_aa: CASSFGGLDYNEQFF; cdr3_length: 15; v_call: TRBV7-9
cdr3_aa: CASSSEPGLAGGTQYF; cdr3_length: 16; v_call: TRBV7-2
cdr3_aa: CASSQLLTGEYEQYF; cdr3_length: 15; v_call: TRBV3-1
cdr3_aa: CASSQEGAGAFSEQYF; cdr3_length: 16; v_call: TRBV4-1
cdr3_aa: CASSGRGGSSYNEQFF; cdr3_length: 16; v_call: TRBV6-1
cdr3_aa: CASSEAWGSYNEQFF; cdr3_length: 15; v_call: TRBV5-1
cdr3_aa: CASSVEGARFREQFF; cdr3_length: 15; v_call: TRBV9
cdr3_aa: CASSLAGGDNEQFF; cdr3_length: 14; v_call: TRBV11-2
cdr3_aa: CASSQGGVTGGLDRQYF; cdr3_length: 17; v_call: TRBV3-1
cdr3_aa: CASSLYLNEQFF; cdr3_length: 12; v_call: TRBV18
cdr3_aa: CATSGQPANEQFF; cdr3_length: 13; v_call: TRBV24-1
cdr3_aa: CASSRGADSGNTIYF; cdr3_length: 15; v_call: TRBV6-6
cdr3_aa: CASSEDTYYGYTF; cdr3_length: 13; v_call: TRBV6-1
cdr3_aa: CASSRTGGSYNEQFF; cdr3_length: 15; v_call: TRBV7-2
cdr3_aa: CASSEAGGANSPLHF; cdr3_length: 15; v_call: TRBV2
cdr3_aa: CSARDRDRGRQPQHF; cdr3_length: 15; v_call: TRBV20-1
cdr3_aa: CASSLDTGTQYF; cdr3_length: 12; v_call: TRBV7-9
cdr3_aa: CASSLNPRVGEQFF; cdr3_length: 14; v_call: TRBV7-9